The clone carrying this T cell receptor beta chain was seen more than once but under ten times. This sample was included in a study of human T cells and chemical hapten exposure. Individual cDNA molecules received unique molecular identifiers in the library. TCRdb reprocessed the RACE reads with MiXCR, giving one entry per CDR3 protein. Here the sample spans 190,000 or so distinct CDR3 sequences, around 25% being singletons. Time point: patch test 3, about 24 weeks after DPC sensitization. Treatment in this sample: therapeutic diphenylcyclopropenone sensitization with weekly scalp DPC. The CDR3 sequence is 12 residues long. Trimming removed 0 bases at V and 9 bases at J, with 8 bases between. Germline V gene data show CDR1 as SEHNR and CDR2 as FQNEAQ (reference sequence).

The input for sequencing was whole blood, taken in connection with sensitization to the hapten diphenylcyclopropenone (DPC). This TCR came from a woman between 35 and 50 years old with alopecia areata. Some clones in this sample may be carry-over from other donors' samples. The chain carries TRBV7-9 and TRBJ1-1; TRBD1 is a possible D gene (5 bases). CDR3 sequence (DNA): TGTGCCAGCAGCTTAGCGGGGGAGAAAGCTTTCTTT. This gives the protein CASSLAGEKAFF. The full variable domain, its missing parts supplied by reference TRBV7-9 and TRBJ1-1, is DTGVSQNPRHKITKRGQNVTFRCDPISEHNRLYWYRQTLGQGPEFLTYFQNEAQLEKSRLLSDRFSAERPKGSFSTLEIQRTEQGDSAMYLCASSLAGEKAFFGQGTRLTVV.